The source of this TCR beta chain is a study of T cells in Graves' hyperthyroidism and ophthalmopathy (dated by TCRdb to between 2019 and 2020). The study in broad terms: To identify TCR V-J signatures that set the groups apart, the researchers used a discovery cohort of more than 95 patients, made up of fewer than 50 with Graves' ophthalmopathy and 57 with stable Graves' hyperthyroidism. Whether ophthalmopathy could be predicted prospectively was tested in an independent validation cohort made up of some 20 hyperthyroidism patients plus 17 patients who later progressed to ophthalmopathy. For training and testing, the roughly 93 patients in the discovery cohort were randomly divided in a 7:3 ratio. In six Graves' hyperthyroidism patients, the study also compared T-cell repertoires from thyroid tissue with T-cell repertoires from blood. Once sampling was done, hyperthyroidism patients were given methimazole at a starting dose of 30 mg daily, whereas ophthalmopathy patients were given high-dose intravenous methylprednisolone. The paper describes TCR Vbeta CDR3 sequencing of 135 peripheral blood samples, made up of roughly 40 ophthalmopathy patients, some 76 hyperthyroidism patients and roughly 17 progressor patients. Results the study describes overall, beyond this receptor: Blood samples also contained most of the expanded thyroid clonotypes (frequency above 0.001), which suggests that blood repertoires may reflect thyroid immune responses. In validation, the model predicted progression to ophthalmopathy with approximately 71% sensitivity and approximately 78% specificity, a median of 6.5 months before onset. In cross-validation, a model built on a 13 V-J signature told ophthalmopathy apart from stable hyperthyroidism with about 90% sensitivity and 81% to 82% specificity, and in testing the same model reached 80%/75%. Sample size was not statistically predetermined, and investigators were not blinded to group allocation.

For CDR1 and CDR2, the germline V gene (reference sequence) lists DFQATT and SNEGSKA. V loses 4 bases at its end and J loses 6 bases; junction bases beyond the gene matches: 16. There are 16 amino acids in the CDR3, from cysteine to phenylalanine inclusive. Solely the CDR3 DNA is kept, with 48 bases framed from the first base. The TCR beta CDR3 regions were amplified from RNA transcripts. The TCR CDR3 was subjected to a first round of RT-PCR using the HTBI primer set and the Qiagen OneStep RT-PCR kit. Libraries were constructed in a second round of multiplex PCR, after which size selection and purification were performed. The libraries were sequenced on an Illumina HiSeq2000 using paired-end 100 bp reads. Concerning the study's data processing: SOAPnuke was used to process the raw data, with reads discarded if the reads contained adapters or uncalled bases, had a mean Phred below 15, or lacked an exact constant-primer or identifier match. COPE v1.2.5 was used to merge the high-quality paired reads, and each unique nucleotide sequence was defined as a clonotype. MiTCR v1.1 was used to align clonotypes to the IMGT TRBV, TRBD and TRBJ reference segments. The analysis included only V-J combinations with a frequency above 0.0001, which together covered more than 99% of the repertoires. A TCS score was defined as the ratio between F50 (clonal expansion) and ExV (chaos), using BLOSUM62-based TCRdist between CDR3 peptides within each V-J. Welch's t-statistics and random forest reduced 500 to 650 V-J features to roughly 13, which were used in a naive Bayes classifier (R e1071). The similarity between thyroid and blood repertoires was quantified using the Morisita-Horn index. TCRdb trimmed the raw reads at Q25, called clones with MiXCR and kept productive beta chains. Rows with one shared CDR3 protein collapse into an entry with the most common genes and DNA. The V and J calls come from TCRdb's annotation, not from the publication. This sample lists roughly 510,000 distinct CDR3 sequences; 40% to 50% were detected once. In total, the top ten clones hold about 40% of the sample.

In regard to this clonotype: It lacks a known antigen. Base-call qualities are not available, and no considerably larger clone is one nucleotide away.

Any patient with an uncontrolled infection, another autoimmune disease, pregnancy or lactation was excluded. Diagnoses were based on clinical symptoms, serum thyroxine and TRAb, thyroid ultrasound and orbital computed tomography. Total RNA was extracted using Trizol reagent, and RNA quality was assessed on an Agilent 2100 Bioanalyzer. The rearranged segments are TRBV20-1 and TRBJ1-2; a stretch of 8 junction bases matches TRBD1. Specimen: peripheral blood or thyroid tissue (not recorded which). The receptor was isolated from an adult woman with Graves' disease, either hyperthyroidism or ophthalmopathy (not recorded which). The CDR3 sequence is CSATDRDTSGDDGYTF. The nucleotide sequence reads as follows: TGCAGTGCTACGGACAGGGACACTTCCGGGGACGATGGCTACACCTTC.